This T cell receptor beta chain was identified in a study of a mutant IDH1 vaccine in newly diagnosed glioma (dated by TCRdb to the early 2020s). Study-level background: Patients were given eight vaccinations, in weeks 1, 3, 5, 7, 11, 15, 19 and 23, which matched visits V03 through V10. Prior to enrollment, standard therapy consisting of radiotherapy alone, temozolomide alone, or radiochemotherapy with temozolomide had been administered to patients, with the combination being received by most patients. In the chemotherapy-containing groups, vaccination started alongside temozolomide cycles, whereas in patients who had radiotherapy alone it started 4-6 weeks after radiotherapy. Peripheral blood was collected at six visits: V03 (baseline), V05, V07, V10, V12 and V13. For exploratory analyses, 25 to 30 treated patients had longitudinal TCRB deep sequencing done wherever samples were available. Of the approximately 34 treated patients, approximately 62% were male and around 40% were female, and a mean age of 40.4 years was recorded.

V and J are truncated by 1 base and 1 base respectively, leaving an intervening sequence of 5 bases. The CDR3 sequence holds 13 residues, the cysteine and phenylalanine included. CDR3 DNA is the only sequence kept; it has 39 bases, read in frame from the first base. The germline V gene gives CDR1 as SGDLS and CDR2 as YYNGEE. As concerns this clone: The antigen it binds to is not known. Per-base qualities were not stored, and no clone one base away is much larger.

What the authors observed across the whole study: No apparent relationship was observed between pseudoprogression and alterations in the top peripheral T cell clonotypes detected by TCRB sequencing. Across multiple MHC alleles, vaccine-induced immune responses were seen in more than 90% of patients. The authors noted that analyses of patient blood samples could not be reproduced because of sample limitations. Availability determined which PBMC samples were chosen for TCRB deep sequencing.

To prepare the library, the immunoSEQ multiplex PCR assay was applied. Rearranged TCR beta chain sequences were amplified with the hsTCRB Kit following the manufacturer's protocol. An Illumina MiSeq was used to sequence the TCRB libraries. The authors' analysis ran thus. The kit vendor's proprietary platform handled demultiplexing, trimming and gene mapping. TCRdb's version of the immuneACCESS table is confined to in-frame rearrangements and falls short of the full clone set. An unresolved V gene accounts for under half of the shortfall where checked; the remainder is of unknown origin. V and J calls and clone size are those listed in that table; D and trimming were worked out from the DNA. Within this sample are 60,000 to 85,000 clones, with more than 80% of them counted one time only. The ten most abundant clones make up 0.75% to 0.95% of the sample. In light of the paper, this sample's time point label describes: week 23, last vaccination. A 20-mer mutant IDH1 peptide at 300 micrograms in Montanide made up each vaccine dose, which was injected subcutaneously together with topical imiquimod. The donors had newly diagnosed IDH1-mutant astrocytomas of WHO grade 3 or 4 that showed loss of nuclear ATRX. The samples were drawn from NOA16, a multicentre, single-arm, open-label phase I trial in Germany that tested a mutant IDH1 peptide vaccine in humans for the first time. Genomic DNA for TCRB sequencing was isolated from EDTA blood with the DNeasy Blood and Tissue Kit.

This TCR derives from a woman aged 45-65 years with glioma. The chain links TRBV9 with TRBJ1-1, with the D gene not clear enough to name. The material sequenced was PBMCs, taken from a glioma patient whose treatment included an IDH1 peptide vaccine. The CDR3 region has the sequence CASSVRENTEAFF. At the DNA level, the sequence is TGTGCCAGCAGCGTAAGGGAGAACACTGAAGCTTTCTTT.